The 14 T cell receptor beta chains in this list originate from one sample, sequenced in a study of follicular helper T cells after annual influenza vaccination. Documented time point: 2014-2015 season, 7 days after vaccination. TCRdb's table, derived via immunoSEQ multiplex PCR, lists solely in-frame clones and lacks some. The table has roughly 8,000 clones, roughly 83% seen once; the top ten hold less than 2%. The source was CXCR5+ CD38- circulating T follicular helper cells from blood, collected 7 days after influenza vaccination. Sample subset: circulating Tfh, non-naive CD4+CXCR5+PD-1+ (ICOS+CD38+ or ICOS-CD38-). Source of these receptors: an adult who received the influenza vaccine.

The chain recombines TRBV2 with TRBJ1-1; maybe TRBD1 (5 bases). Germline V gives CDR1 SNHLY, CDR2 FYNNEI. Trimming removed 4 bases at V and 8 bases at J, with 17 bases between. The CDR3 contains 14 residues. CDR3 sequence: CASSVDQGSREAFF. The CDR3 DNA reads as TGTGCCAGCAGTGTCGACCAGGGATCCAGAGAAGCTTTCTTT.

The rearrangement uses TRBV7-9 and TRBJ2-5; 9 bases match TRBD1. Germline values: CDR1 SEHNR, CDR2 FQNEAQ (reference sequence). V shed 7 bases and J 4 bases; nucleotides not matched to a gene: 13. The length of the CDR3 is 16 residues. This CDR3 reads CASNKGRTGALETQYF. For the CDR3, the DNA is TGTGCCAGCAACAAGGGTCGGACAGGGGCTCTAGAGACCCAGTACTTC.

This rearrangement joins TRBV7-7 to TRBJ2-5; tentatively, D is TRBD1 (6 bases). This CDR3 is 14 amino acids long. CDR1 SSHAT and CDR2 FNYEAQ come from the germline V gene (reference sequence). V was cut by 5 bases and J by 5 bases, with 15 bases left in between. The CDR3 spells CASSKSGQRETQYF. The CDR3 DNA sequence: TGTGCCAGCAGCAAGAGCGGACAGCGGGAGACCCAGTACTTC.

The rearrangement joins TRBV2 to TRBJ2-7; TRBD1 matches 10 bases. Trimming cost V 0 bases and J 5 bases; bases outside gene matches: 10. The CDR3 loop spans 17 amino acids. In germline, CDR1 is SNHLY, CDR2 FYNNEI. The CDR3 DNA reads TGTGCCAGCAGTGAAGCGCTTCCGGGGACAGGGGACAACGAGCAGTACTTC. This sequence encodes CASSEALPGTGDNEQYF.

The chain couples TRBV28 to TRBJ2-3; D is unclear. CDR1 MDHEN and CDR2 SYDVKM come from the germline V gene. This CDR3 spans 14 amino acids. V shed 5 bases and J shed 1 base, with 10 bases lying between them. CDR3: CASSRVAGTDTQYF. CDR3 DNA sequence: TGTGCCAGCAGTAGGGTGGCTGGCACAGATACGCAGTATTTT.

This chain connects TRBV4-1 to TRBJ1-5; possibly TRBD1 for D (5 bases). Germline CDR1 and CDR2: MGHRA and YSYEKL. The CDR3 extends over 14 amino acids. V was clipped by 1 base and J by 7 bases, with 11 bases between them. CDR3 in DNA: TGCGCCAGCAGCCAAGCAAGGGGAGGACAGCCCCAGCATTTT. Amino acids: CASSQARGGQPQHF.

The chain links TRBV7-8 to TRBJ1-3, with D tentatively TRBD1 (5 bases). The CDR3 runs to 15 residues. CDR1 and CDR2 from the germline V gene are SGHVS and FQNEAQ. The germline V and J ends were trimmed by 1 base and 1 base, with 8 bases remaining between them. The CDR3 nucleotides read TGTGCCAGCAGCTTAGGTGGGGGTTCTGGAAACACCATATATTTT. This translates into CASSLGGGSGNTIYF.

The chain recombines TRBV19 with TRBJ2-3; 8 bases are a match to TRBD1. CDR1 is LNHDA, CDR2 SQIVND, per germline (reference sequence). With V trimmed by 5 bases and J by 4 bases, 8 bases remained unmatched. This CDR3 comprises 15 residues. CDR3 protein: CASSDRGSRSDTQYF. The CDR3 coding sequence is TGTGCCAGTAGTGACAGGGGAAGTCGTTCAGATACGCAGTATTTT.

The chain has TRBV5-1 and TRBJ2-5; TRBD1 matches at 11 bases. V shed 5 bases, J shed 7 bases, and the junction held 10 bases outside the gene matches. CDR1 and CDR2 from the germline V gene are SGHRS and YFSETQ. This CDR3 has 15 residues. CDR3 nucleotide sequence: TGCGCCAGCAGAGAGAATCCGGGACAGGGGGGGACCCAGTACTTC. Protein: CASRENPGQGGTQYF. Combining the CDR3 with reference TRBV5-1 and TRBJ2-5 gives the whole variable domain KAGVTQTPRYLIKTRGQQVTLSCSPISGHRSVSWYQQTPGQGLQFLFEYFSETQRNKGNFPGRFSGRQFSNSRSEMNVSTLELGDSALYLCASRENPGQGGTQYFGPGTRLLVL.

CDR3 loop: CASSSAPRGNNEQFF. DNA of the CDR3: TGTGCCAGCAGCTCCGCCCCCCGTGGAAACAATGAGCAGTTCTTC. The chain carries TRBV7-3 and TRBJ2-1; D unclear. This CDR3 contains 15 residues. With 4 bases removed from V and 5 bases from J, the gap between germline ends came to 15 bases. Per the germline V gene, CDR1 is SGHTA and CDR2 is FQGTGA.

The chain joins TRBV9 to TRBJ2-3, with D possibly being TRBD2 (6 bases). The CDR3 covers 15 residues. Germline V CDR1 and CDR2: SGDLS, YYNGEE. Trimming took 4 bases from V and 2 from J, leaving 14 bases between them. The CDR3 here is CASSPLGGITDTQYF. CDR3 nucleotide sequence: TGTGCCAGCAGCCCACTGGGGGGTATCACAGATACGCAGTATTTT.

This chain links TRBV7-2 with TRBJ2-7; 10 bases agree with TRBD1. This CDR3 has 15 residues. The ends lost 4 bases at V and 4 bases at J; junction bases unmatched: 7. Per the germline V gene, CDR1 is SGHTA and CDR2 is FQGNSA. The CDR3 region has the DNA TGTGCCAGCAGCTCTCGGACAGGGGGAGAGTACGAGCAGTACTTC. It yields the protein CASSSRTGGEYEQYF.

This clone was seen only a few times. V is TRBV6-5 and J is TRBJ1-4; 7 positions match TRBD1. The CDR3 contains 15 residues. After removal of 6 bases from V and 7 bases from J, the junction contained 11 bases not matched to a gene. CDR1 MNHEY and CDR2 SVGAGI come from the germline V gene. DNA of the CDR3: TGTGCCAGCAGCAGCCACAGGGGAGGAGGTGAAAAACTGTTTTTT. Its protein product is CASSSHRGGGEKLFF.

The gene calls are TRBV7-9 and TRBJ2-3, with a possible D match to TRBD1 (6 bases). CDR3 size: 15 residues. Germline CDR1 reads SEHNR; CDR2 reads FQNEAQ (reference sequence). Trimming left V 1 base short and J 6 bases short, with 14 bases between. The CDR3 sequence: CASSLVGAPEDTQYF. Here the CDR3 DNA reads TGTGCCAGCAGCTTAGTGGGGGCCCCTGAGGATACGCAGTATTTT.